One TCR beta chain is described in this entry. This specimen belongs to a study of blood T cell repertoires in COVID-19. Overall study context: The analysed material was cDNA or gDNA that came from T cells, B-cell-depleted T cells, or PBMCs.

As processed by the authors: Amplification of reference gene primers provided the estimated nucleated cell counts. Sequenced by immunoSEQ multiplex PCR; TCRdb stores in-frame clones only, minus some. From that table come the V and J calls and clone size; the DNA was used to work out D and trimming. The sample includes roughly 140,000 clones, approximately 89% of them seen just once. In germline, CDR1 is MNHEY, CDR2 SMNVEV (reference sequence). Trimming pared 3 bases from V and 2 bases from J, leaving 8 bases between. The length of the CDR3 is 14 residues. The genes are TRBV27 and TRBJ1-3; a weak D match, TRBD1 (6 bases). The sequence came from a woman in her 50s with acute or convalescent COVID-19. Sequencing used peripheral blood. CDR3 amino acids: CASSLWGPGNTIYF. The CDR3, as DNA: TGTGCCAGCAGTTTGTGGGGGCCTGGAAACACCATATATTTT.